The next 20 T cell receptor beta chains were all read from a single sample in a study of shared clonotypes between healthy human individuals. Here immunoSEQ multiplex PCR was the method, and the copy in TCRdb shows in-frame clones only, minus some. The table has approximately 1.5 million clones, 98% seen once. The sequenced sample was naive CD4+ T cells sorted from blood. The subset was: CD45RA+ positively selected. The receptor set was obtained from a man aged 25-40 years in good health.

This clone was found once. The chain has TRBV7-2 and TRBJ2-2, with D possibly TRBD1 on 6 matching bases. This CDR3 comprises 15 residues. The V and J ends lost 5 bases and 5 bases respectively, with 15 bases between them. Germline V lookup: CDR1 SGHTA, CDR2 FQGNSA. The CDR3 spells CASSEQQGSTGELFF. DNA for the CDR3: TGTGCCAGCAGCGAGCAACAGGGTTCTACCGGGGAGCTGTTTTTT.

The CDR3 sequence is CASSQVGSGNTIYF. Written as DNA, the CDR3 is TGCGCCAGCAGCCAAGTGGGTTCTGGAAACACCATATATTTT. The rearrangement joins TRBV4-1 to TRBJ1-3; D call uncertain. The V gene's germline CDR1 is MGHRA and CDR2 YSYEKL. This CDR3 has 14 residues. The germline V and J ends were trimmed by 1 base and 1 base, with 5 bases remaining between them.

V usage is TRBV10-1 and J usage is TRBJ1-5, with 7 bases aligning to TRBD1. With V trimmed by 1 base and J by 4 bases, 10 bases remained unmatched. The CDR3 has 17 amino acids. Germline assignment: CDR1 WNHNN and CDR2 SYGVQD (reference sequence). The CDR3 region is CASSELNRQGANQPQHF. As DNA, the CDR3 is TGCGCCAGCAGTGAGTTAAATAGACAGGGTGCAAATCAGCCCCAGCATTTT.

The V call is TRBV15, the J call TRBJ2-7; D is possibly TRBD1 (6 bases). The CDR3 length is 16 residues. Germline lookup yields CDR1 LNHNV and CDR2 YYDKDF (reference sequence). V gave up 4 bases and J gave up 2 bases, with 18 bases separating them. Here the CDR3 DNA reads TGTGCCACCAGCAACGGACAGCTACCATCTGCCTACGAGCAGTACTTC. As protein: CATSNGQLPSAYEQYF.

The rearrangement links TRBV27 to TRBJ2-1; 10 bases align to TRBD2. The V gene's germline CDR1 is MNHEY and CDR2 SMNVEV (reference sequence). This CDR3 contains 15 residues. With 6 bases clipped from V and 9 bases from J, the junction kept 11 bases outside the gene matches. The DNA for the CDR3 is TGTGCCAGCAGCTTTACTAGCGGGATAGGGGTTGAGCAGTTCTTC. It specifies CASSFTSGIGVEQFF.

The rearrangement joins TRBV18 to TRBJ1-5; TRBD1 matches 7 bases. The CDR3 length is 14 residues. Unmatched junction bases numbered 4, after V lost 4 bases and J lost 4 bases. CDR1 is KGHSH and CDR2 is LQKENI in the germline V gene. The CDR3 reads CASSLGTANQPQHF. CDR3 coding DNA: TGTGCCAGCTCACTAGGGACAGCAAATCAGCCCCAGCATTTT.

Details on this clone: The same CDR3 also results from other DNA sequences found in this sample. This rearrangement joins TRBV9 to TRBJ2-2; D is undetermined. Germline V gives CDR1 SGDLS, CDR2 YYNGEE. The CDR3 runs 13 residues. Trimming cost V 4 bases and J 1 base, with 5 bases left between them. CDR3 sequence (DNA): TGTGCCAGCAGCTCCGGGAACACCGGGGAGCTGTTTTTT. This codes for CASSSGNTGELFF.

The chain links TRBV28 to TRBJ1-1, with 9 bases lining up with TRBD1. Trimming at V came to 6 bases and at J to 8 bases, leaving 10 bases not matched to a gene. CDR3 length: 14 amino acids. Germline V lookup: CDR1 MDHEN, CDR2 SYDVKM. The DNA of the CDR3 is TGTGCCAGCAGCCCGGCCACAGGGGGCGCAGAAGCTTTCTTT. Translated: CASSPATGGAEAFF. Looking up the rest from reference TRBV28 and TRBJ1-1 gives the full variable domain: DVKVTQSSRYLVKRTGEKVFLECVQDMDHENMFWYRQDPGLGLRLIYFSYDVKMKEKGDIPEGYSVSREKKERFSLILESASTNQTSMYLCASSPATGGAEAFFGQGTRLTVV.

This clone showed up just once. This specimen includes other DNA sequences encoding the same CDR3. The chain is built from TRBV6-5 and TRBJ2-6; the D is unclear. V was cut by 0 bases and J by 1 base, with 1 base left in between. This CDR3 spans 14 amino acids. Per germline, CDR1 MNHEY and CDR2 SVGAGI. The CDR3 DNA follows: TGTGCCAGCAGTTACTCGTCTGGGGCCAACGTCCTGACTTTC. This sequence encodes CASSYSSGANVLTF.

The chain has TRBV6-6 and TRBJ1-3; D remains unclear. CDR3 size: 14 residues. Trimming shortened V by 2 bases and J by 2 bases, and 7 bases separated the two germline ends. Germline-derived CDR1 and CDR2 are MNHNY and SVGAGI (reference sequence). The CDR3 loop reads CASSYAQAGNTIYF. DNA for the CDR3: TGTGCCAGCAGTTACGCGCAGGCTGGAAACACCATATATTTT.

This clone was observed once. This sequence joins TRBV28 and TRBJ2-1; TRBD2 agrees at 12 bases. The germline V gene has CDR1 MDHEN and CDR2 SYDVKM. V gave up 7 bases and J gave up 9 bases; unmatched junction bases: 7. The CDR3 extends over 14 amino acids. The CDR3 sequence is CASNALAGGGEQFF. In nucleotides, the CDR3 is TGTGCCAGCAACGCCCTAGCGGGAGGGGGTGAGCAGTTCTTC. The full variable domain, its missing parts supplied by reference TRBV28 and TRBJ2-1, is DVKVTQSSRYLVKRTGEKVFLECVQDMDHENMFWYRQDPGLGLRLIYFSYDVKMKEKGDIPEGYSVSREKKERFSLILESASTNQTSMYLCASNALAGGGEQFFGPGTRLTVL.

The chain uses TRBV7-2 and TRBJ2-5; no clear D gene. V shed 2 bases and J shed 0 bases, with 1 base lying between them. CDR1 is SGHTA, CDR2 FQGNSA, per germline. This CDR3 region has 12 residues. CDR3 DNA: TGTGCCAGCAGCTTAAACCAAGAGACCCAGTACTTC. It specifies CASSLNQETQYF.

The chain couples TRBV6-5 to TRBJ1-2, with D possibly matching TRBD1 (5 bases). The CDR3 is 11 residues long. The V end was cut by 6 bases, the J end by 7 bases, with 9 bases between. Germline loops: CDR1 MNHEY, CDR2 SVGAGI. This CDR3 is CASSQGTGYTF. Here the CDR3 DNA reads TGTGCCAGCAGCCAGGGAACTGGCTACACCTTC.

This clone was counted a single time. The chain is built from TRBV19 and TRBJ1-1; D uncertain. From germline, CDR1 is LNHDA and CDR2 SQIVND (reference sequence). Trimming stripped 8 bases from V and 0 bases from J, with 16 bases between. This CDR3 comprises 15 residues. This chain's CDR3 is CASRSAALMNTEAFF. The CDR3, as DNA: TGTGCCAGTCGATCGGCAGCACTAATGAACACTGAAGCTTTCTTT.

CDR3 bases: TGTGCCAGCTCACCTCCGAAAGTGAACACTGAAGCTTTCTTT. Its protein is CASSPPKVNTEAFF. The chain couples TRBV18 to TRBJ1-1; D is unclear. V dropped 3 bases and J dropped 0 bases, with 8 bases sitting between them. Germline V gene data show CDR1 as KGHSH and CDR2 as LQKENI. The CDR3 loop spans 14 amino acids.

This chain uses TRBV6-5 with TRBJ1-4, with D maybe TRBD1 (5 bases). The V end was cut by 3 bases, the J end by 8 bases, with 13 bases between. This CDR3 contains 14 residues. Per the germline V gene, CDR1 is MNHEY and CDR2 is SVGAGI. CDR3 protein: CASSYRMGGEKLFF. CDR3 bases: TGTGCCAGCAGTTATCGCATGGGGGGGGAAAAACTGTTTTTT.

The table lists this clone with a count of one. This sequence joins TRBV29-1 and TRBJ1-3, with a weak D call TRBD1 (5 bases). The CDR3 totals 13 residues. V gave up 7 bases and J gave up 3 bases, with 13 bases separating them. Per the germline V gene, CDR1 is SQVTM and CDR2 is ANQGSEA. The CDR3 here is CSASRGNGNTIYF. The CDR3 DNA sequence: TGCAGCGCAAGTAGGGGAAATGGAAACACCATATATTTT.

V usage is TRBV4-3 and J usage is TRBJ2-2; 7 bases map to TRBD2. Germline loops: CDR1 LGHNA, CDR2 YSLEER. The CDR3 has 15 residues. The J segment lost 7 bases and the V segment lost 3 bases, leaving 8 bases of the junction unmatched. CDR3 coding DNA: TGCGCCAGCAGCCATGGACTAGTCGGGGTCGGGGAGCTGTTTTTT. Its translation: CASSHGLVGVGELFF.

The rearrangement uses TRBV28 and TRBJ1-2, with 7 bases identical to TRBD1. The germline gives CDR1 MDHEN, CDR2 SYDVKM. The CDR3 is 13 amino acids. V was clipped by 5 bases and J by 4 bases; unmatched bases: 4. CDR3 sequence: CASSPGTVYGYTF. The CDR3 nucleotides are TGTGCCAGCAGTCCGGGGACAGTCTATGGCTACACCTTC.

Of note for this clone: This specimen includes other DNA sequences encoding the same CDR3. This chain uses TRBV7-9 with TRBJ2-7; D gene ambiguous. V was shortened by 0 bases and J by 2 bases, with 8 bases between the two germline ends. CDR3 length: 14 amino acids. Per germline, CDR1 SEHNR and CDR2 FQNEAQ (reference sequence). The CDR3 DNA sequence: TGTGCCAGCAGCTTAGCCCAAGGACCCTACGAGCAGTACTTC. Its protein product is CASSLAQGPYEQYF.